Listed below are T cell receptor beta chains from one sample, sequenced in a study of T cells in Graves' hyperthyroidism and ophthalmopathy. TCRdb ran MiXCR on the multiplex PCR reads and lists one entry per CDR3 protein. The sample has roughly 650,000 distinct CDR3 sequences; approximately 15% are singletons. The sequencing input was blood. These receptors were collected from a woman aged 40 to 49 with Graves' ophthalmopathy. The CDR3 runs from the conserved cysteine through the conserved F or W. The D gene is left open where the match is weak. Part of the rows lack a size; the others show once, few, many or a class for expanded clones.

j_gene	v_gene	d_gene	abundance	CDR3nt	CDR3aa
TRBJ1-6	TRBV10-3	-	-	TGTGCCATCAGCGATAGGACGGATTCACCCCTCCACTTT	CAISDRTDSPLHF
TRBJ1-1	TRBV14	-	-	TGTGCCAGCAGCCAAGAGGCGGAGGAGGCTTTCTTT	CASSQEAEEAFF
TRBJ2-3	TRBV20-1	TRBD2	many	TGCAGTGCTTTAGCGGGAGGGCCGGTAGATACGCAGTATTTT	CSALAGGPVDTQYF
TRBJ1-1	TRBV6-1	-	many	TGTGCCAGCACGACCAGGGGACCTAACACTGAAGCTTTCTTT	CASTTRGPNTEAFF
TRBJ2-1	TRBV4-2	TRBD2	-	TGTGCCAGCAGCCAAGCAGGGAGCGGGGGGGTCAATGAGCAGTTCTTC	CASSQAGSGGVNEQFF
TRBJ1-5	TRBV6-1	-	many	TGTGCCAGCAGTGAACCCGGGAACGGTCAGCCCCAGCATTTT	CASSEPGNGQPQHF
TRBJ1-3	TRBV28	TRBD1	many	TGTGCCAGCAGTCCGGGACAGGGCCCTTCCTCTGGAAACACCATATATTTT	CASSPGQGPSSGNTIYF
TRBJ2-4	TRBV2	-	many	TGTGCCAGCACCCTAGACAGAGCCAAAAACATTCAGTACTTC	CASTLDRAKNIQYF
TRBJ2-3	TRBV4-1	TRBD1	few	TGCGCCAGCAGCCAAGATACGCCAGGACAGGGGACGCATACGCAGTATTTT	CASSQDTPGQGTHTQYF
TRBJ2-5	TRBV20-1	TRBD2	many	TGCAGTGCTAGCTCGGGGGGGCAGCGTTGGGAGACCCAGTACTTC	CSASSGGQRWETQYF
TRBJ1-1	TRBV28	-	-	TGTGCCAGCAGCCCAAGAAAAGAAGCTTTCTTT	CASSPRKEAFF
TRBJ1-1	TRBV10-3	-	many	TGTGCCATCCGAGACATGGTGAACACTGAAGCTTTCTTT	CAIRDMVNTEAFF
TRBJ2-5	TRBV12-3/TRBV12-4	TRBD1	-	TGTGCCACCTCGGGACAGGGGGCAGAGACCCAGTACTTC	CATSGQGAETQYF
TRBJ2-7	TRBV2	TRBD2	-	TGTGCCAGCAGACCTAGCGGGAGGGCCTTTGACGAGCAGTACTTC	CASRPSGRAFDEQYF
TRBJ1-1	TRBV5-4	-	few	TGTGCCAGCAGCTTGGCTCTAACCCGGGGGCTGAGCACTGAAGCTTTCTTT	CASSLALTRGLSTEAFF
TRBJ1-1	TRBV7-2	-	-	TGTGCCAGCAGCTTAAGGGGCGGGCAACAAGCTTTCTTT	CASSLRGGQQAFF
TRBJ2-1	TRBV29-1	TRBD1	-	TGCAGCGCCCACGGGACAGGGGGGAATCGACCCTACAATGAGCAGTTCTTC	CSAHGTGGNRPYNEQFF
TRBJ2-1	TRBV7-8	-	many	TGTGCCAGCAGCTCGAGGGTCGGCCACAGCGATGAGCAGTTCTTC	CASSSRVGHSDEQFF
TRBJ1-2	TRBV6-5	-	-	TGTGCCAGCAGTTACTCGGAGCAATCTAACTATGGCTACACCTTC	CASSYSEQSNYGYTF
TRBJ2-1	TRBV5-1	TRBD2	few	TGCGCCAGCAGCTTGATAGCGGGAGGGCTAAACAATGAGCAGTTCTTC	CASSLIAGGLNNEQFF
TRBJ1-5	TRBV27	-	many	TGTGCCAGCAGTTTATTTTTCGGGGGACCCTATAGCAATCAGCCCCAGCATTTT	CASSLFFGGPYSNQPQHF
TRBJ2-3	TRBV11-2	-	few	TGTGCCAGCAGCTTAACTCATTCGGGGGCTAAAGATACGCAGTATTTT	CASSLTHSGAKDTQYF
TRBJ1-1	TRBV28	TRBD1	many	TGTGCCAGCAGGACGACAGGGAGAGCTTTCTTT	CASRTTGRAFF
TRBJ1-6	TRBV3-1	-	-	TGTGCCAGCAGCCAAGCGGTTCAGGGTCCTCGGATTAATTCACCCCTCCACTTT	CASSQAVQGPRINSPLHF
TRBJ1-1	TRBV20-1	TRBD1	-	TGCAGTGCTCCACGGACAGGAGGGGACACTGAAGCTTTCTTT	CSAPRTGGDTEAFF
TRBJ1-5	TRBV10-3	TRBD1	few	TGTGCCACCGGACAGGGGCAATCAAATCAGCCCCAGCATTTT	CATGQGQSNQPQHF
TRBJ2-3	TRBV20-1	-	many	TGCAGTGCTAGAGGGGCCAAAGCAGCAGATACGCAGTATTTT	CSARGAKAADTQYF
TRBJ2-4	TRBV20-1	TRBD1	-	TGCAGTGCTGATCGACAGGGTTCAACCAAAAACATTCAGTACTTC	CSADRQGSTKNIQYF
TRBJ2-2	TRBV2	-	few	TGTGCCAGCAGTGAAAGGGGCTTAACCGGGGAGCTGTTTTTT	CASSERGLTGELFF
TRBJ2-3	TRBV7-3	-	many	TGTGCCAGCAGTTCCCGCCCTAGGGGCCTTGGCACAGATACGCAGTATTTT	CASSSRPRGLGTDTQYF
TRBJ1-1	TRBV20-1	-	many	TGCAGTGTAAAGCCGCAGGGGATCACTGAAGCTTTCTTT	CSVKPQGITEAFF
TRBJ2-5	TRBV11-2	TRBD2	many	TGTGCCAGCAAACCGGGAGGCGAAGAGACCCAGTACTTC	CASKPGGEETQYF
TRBJ1-3	TRBV4-2	-	few	TGTGCCAGCAGCCAAGGTCGGCTCAGGGAGAACACCATATATTTT	CASSQGRLRENTIYF
TRBJ2-7	TRBV29-1	TRBD1	few	TGCAGCGCAAAGACAGGGGGTCGTTACGAGCAGTACTTC	CSAKTGGRYEQYF
TRBJ2-1	TRBV20-1	-	many	TGCAGTGCCAGCAGGGGGGGAATCAACAATGAGCAGTTCTTC	CSASRGGINNEQFF
TRBJ1-1	TRBV20-1	-	many	TGCAGTGCTTGGTGGTCGGCAGGGCACCTTGGTTACACTGAAGCTTTCTTT	CSAWWSAGHLGYTEAFF
TRBJ2-1	TRBV12-3/TRBV12-4	-	many	TGTGTTAGCTGGGGAAGCTACAATGAGCAGTTCTTC	CVSWGSYNEQFF
TRBJ2-2	TRBV12-3/TRBV12-4	-	many	TGTGCCAGCAGCTTGAGGGGGGCCGGGGAGCTGTTTTTT	CASSLRGAGELFF
TRBJ2-2	TRBV14	TRBD2	-	TGTGCCAGCAGCTCTACAACCGGGACTACGAACACCGGGGAGCTGTTTTTT	CASSSTTGTTNTGELFF
TRBJ2-3	TRBV5-6	TRBD1	few	TGTGCCAGCAGCTTGGACAGGGGTTGGACAGATACGCAGTATTTT	CASSLDRGWTDTQYF
TRBJ1-2	TRBV20-1	-	many	TGCAGTGCTTCTACACACCTCTATGGCTACACCTTC	CSASTHLYGYTF
TRBJ1-2	TRBV18	-	few	TGTGCCAGCTCACCGTATACAACCTATGGCTACACCTTC	CASSPYTTYGYTF
TRBJ2-7	TRBV18	-	many	TGTGCCAGCTCACCACCGGACCGGAGTAACTACGAGCAGTACTTC	CASSPPDRSNYEQYF
TRBJ2-5	TRBV2	-	many	TGTGCCAGCAGTTCCGCTCGGGGTACCGAAGAGACCCAGTACTTC	CASSSARGTEETQYF
TRBJ2-7	TRBV19	-	-	TGTGCCAGTAGAGGTGGCGGGGAACCCTACGAGCAGTACTTC	CASRGGGEPYEQYF
TRBJ2-7	TRBV12-3/TRBV12-4	-	-	TGTGCCAGCAGTTTAAGGGGGTCTGGCGAGCAGTACTTC	CASSLRGSGEQYF
TRBJ2-7	TRBV5-1	TRBD1	many	TGCGCCAGCAGCGGGACAGGACTCTACGAGCAGTACTTC	CASSGTGLYEQYF
TRBJ2-3	TRBV24-1	TRBD1	many	TGTGCCACAGACGGACAGGGTACAGATACGCAGTATTTT	CATDGQGTDTQYF
TRBJ2-2	TRBV7-3	TRBD1	-	TGTGCCAGCAGCCCGGACAGGGTGACCACCGGGGAGCTGTTTTTT	CASSPDRVTTGELFF
TRBJ1-1	TRBV10-1	-	many	TGCGCCAGCAGAAGGACACTTAACACTGAAGCTTTCTTT	CASRRTLNTEAFF
TRBJ2-3	TRBV9	TRBD1	few	TGTGCCAGCAGCGTCGAAGGGGGCAAGTTCGGAGATACGCAGTATTTT	CASSVEGGKFGDTQYF
TRBJ2-1	TRBV5-1	-	many	TGCGCCAGCAGCTTTAAGGGAGTGACAAATGAGCAGTTCTTC	CASSFKGVTNEQFF
TRBJ2-1	TRBV6-1	TRBD2	few	TGTGCCAGCAGAAGCGGGGGGGCCGGGACCTACAATGAGCAGTTCTTC	CASRSGGAGTYNEQFF
TRBJ2-1	TRBV18	-	many	TGTGCCAGCTCACTTTACATGGGGAGCGGACCCTACAATGAGCAGTTCTTC	CASSLYMGSGPYNEQFF
TRBJ2-7	TRBV28	-	many	TGTGCCAGCGCGCGAGATTACGAGCAGTACTTC	CASARDYEQYF